The TCR beta chain described here comes from a study of T cells in Graves' hyperthyroidism and ophthalmopathy. Study-wide findings and caveats: Classification by a 13 V-J model distinguished ophthalmopathy from stable hyperthyroidism. The majority of expanded thyroid clonotypes above 0.001 also appeared in blood.

The source material, RNA transcripts, was used to amplify TCR beta CDR3 regions. HTBI primers were used for first-round RT-PCR of the TCR CDR3. TCRdb passed the multiplex PCR reads through MiXCR, listing each CDR3 protein once. The data contain under 650,000 distinct CDR3 sequences, 15% to 20% of them singletons. This CDR3 is 14 amino acids long. Germline V gives CDR1 MDHEN, CDR2 SYDVKM. V lost 5 bases, J lost 7 bases, and 9 bases stayed unmatched. This clonotype was seen a handful of times. The antigen is undetermined. The rearrangement uses TRBV28 and TRBJ2-7; 9 nucleotides match TRBD1. The specimen sequenced was blood. This clonotype was sampled from a woman aged 25 to 45 with Graves' hyperthyroidism. DNA for the CDR3: TGTGCCAGCAGTGCCCCGGGACAGGGTGAAGAGCAGTACTTC. Protein product: CASSAPGQGEEQYF.